This T cell receptor (beta chain) comes out of a study of T cell responses to AZD1222 COVID-19 vaccine. Sequencing was performed with immunoSEQ multiplex PCR; in TCRdb, only in-frame clones are kept and a portion is missing. The sample contains around 58,000 clones, around 92% of which appear only once. In this sample, this clone turned up a few times. V was trimmed by 4 bases and J by 1 base, leaving 10 bases between them. Germline values: CDR1 SQVTM, CDR2 ANQGSEA. CDR3 length: 13 amino acids. This sample comprised peripheral blood, obtained 28 days after the second AZD1222 dose. The chain recombines TRBV29-1 with TRBJ1-1; D gene uncertain. The TCR comes from an adult who received the AZD1222 COVID-19 vaccine. CDR3 in amino acids: CSVARTANTEAFF. The DNA for the CDR3 is TGCAGCGTTGCCCGGACGGCGAACACTGAAGCTTTCTTT.